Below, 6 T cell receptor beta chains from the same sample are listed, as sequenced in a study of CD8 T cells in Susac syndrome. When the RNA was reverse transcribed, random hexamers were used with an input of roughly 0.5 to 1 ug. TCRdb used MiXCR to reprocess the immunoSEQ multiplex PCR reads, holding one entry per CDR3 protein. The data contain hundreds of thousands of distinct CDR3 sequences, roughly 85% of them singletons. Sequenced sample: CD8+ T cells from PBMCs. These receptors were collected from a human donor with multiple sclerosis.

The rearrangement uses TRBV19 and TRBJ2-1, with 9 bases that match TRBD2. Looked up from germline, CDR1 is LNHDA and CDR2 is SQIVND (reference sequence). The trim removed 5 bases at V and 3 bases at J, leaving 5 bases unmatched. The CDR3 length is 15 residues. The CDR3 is CASSLRLADYNEQFF. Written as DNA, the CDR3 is TGTGCCAGTAGTCTTCGACTAGCGGACTACAATGAGCAGTTCTTC.

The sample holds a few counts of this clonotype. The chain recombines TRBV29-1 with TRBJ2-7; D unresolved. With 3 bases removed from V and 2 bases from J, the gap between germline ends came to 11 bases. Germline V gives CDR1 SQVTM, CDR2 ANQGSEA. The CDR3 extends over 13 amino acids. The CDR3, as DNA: TGCAGCGTTGAGACGGGTGGTACCTACGAGCAGTACTTC. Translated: CSVETGGTYEQYF.

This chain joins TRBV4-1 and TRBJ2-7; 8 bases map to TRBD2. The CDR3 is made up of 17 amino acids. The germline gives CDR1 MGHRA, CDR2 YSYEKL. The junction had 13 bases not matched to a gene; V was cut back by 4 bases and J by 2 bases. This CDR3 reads CASSPDKGLAPPYEQYF. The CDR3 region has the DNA TGCGCCAGCAGCCCGGATAAAGGACTAGCCCCACCCTACGAGCAGTACTTC.

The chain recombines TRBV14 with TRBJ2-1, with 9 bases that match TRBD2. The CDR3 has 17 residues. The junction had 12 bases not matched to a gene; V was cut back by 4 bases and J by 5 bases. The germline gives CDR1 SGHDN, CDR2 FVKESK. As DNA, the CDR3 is TGTGCCAGCAGCCCACTCCCCGTTAGCGGGAGAAACAATGAGCAGTTCTTC. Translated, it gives CASSPLPVSGRNNEQFF.

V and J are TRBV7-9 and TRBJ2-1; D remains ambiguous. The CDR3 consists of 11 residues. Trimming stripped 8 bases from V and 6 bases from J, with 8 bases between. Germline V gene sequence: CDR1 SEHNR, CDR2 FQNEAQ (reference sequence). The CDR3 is CASGSPNEQFF. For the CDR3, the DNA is TGTGCCAGCGGCTCCCCCAATGAGCAGTTCTTC.

The CDR3 DNA reads as TGTGCCTTGGGACAGGGCGCTGGGGAGCAGTACTTC. Translating gives CALGQGAGEQYF. J is TRBJ2-7 and V is TRBV30, with TRBD1 matching 9 bases. The CDR3 length is 12 residues. Looked up from germline, CDR1 is GTSNPN and CDR2 is SVGIG (reference sequence). V shed 7 bases and J 7 bases; nucleotides not matched to a gene: 8.